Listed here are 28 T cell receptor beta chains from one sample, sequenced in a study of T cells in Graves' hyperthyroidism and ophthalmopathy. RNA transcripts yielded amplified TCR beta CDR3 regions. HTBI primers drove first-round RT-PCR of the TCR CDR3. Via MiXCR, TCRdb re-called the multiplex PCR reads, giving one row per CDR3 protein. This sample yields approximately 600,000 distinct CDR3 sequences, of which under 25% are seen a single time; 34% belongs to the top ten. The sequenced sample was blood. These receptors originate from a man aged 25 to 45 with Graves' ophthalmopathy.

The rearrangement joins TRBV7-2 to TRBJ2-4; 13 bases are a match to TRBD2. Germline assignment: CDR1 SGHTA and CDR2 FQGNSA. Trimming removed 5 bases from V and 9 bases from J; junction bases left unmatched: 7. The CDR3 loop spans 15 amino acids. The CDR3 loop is CASSLGLAGAGIQYF. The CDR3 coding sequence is TGTGCCAGCAGCCTCGGACTAGCGGGAGCCGGCATTCAGTACTTC.

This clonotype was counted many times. CDR3 sequence: CASSLGLRENEQFF. In DNA form, the CDR3 reads TGTGCCAGCAGCTTAGGCCTGCGGGAGAATGAGCAGTTCTTC. The rearrangement links TRBV13 to TRBJ2-1; 7 nucleotides agree with TRBD2. Germline V lookup: CDR1 PRHDT, CDR2 FYEKMQ (reference sequence). The trim removed 0 bases at V and 7 bases at J, leaving 3 bases unmatched. The CDR3 is 14 amino acids.

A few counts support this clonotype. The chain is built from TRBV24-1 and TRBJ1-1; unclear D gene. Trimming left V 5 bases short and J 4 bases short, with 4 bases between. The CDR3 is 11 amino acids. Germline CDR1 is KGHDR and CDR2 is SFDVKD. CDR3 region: CATSVGTEAFF. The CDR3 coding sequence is TGTGCCACCAGTGTTGGCACTGAAGCTTTCTTT.

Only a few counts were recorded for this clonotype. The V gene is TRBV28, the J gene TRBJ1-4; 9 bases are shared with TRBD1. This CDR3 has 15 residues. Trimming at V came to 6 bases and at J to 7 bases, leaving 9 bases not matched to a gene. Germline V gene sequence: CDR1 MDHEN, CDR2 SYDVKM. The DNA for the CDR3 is TGTGCCAGCAGCTCTGGGGGGACAGGGACTGAAAAACTGTTTTTT. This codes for CASSSGGTGTEKLFF.

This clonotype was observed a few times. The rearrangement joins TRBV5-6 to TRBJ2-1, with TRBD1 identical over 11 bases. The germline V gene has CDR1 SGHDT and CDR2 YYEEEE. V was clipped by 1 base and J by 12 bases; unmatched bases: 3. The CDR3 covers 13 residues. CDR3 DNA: TGTGCCAGCAGCTTGCCCGGGACAGGGGGGCAGTTCTTC. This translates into CASSLPGTGGQFF. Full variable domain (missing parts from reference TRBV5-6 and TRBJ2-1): DAGVTQSPTHLIKTRGQQVTLRCSPKSGHDTVSWYQQALGQGPQFIFQYYEEEERQRGNFPDRFSGHQFPNYSSELNVNALLLGDSALYLCASSLPGTGGQFFGPGTRLTVL.

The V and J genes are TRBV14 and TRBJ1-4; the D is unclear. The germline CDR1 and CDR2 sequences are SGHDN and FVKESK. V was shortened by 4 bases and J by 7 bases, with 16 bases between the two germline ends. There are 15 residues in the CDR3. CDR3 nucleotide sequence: TGTGCCAGCAGCCCTAGGGTTTCCGGCAGTGAAAAACTGTTTTTT. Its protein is CASSPRVSGSEKLFF. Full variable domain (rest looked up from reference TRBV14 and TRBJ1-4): EAGVTQFPSHSVIEKGQTVTLRCDPISGHDNLYWYRRVMGKEIKFLLHFVKESKQDESGMPNNRFLAERTGGTYSTLKVQPAELEDSGVYFCASSPRVSGSEKLFFGSGTQLSVL.

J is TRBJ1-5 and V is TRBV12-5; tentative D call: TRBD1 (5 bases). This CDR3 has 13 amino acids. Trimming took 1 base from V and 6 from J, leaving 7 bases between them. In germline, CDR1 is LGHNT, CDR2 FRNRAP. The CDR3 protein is CASGLDTGQPQHF. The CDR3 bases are TGTGCTAGTGGTTTGGACACAGGTCAGCCCCAGCATTTT.

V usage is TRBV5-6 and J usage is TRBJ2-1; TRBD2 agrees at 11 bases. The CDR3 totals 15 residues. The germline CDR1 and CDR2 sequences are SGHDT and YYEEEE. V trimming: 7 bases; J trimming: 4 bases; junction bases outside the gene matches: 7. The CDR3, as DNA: TGTGCCAGCCACTTAGCGGGAGGGCCTTACAATGAGCAGTTCTTC. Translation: CASHLAGGPYNEQFF.

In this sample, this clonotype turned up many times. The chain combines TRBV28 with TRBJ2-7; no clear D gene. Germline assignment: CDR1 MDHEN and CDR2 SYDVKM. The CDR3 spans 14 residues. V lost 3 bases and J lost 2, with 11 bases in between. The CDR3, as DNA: TGTGCCAGCAGTTTGCTGGGCCTTACCTACGAGCAGTACTTC. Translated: CASSLLGLTYEQYF.

CDR3 sequence: CASSLGGPSGANVLTF. The CDR3 bases are TGCGCCAGCAGCTTGGGGGGTCCGTCTGGGGCCAACGTCCTGACTTTC. The chain carries TRBV5-1 and TRBJ2-6, with no clear D. The CDR3 has 16 residues. The V end lost 0 bases, the J end lost 1 base, and 8 bases lay between the germline ends. The germline CDR1 and CDR2 sequences are SGHRS and YFSETQ. The full variable domain, completed using reference TRBV5-1 and TRBJ2-6, is KAGVTQTPRYLIKTRGQQVTLSCSPISGHRSVSWYQQTPGQGLQFLFEYFSETQRNKGNFPGRFSGRQFSNSRSEMNVSTLELGDSALYLCASSLGGPSGANVLTFGAGSRLTVL.

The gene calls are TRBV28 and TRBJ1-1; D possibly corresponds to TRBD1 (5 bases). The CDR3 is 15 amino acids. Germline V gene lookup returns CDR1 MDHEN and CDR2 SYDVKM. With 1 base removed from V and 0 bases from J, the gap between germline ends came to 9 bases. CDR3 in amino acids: CASSLFGTLNTEAFF. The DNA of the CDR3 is TGTGCCAGCAGTTTATTTGGGACCTTGAACACTGAAGCTTTCTTT.

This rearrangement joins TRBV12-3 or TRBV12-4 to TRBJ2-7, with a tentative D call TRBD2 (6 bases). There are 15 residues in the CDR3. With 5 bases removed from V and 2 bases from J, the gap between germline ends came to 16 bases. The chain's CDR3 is CASSPHGRYAYEQYF. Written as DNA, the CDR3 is TGTGCCAGCAGTCCCCACGGGAGATATGCCTACGAGCAGTACTTC.

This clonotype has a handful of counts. The CDR3 DNA follows: TGTGCCAGCACCCCCCGGCTAGCGGGAGTGGATACGCAGTATTTT. The encoded protein is CASTPRLAGVDTQYF. The chain uses TRBV24-1 and TRBJ2-3, with 10 bases aligning to TRBD2. Germline V gene sequence: CDR1 KGHDR, CDR2 SFDVKD. The CDR3 is 15 amino acids. V shed 11 bases, J shed 6 bases, and the junction held 13 bases outside the gene matches.

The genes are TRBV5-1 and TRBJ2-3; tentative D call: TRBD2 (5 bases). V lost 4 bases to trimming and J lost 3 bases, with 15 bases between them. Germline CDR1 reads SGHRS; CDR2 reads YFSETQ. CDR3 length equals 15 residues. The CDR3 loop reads CASSEGGAWTDTQYF. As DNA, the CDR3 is TGCGCCAGCAGCGAGGGCGGTGCGTGGACAGATACGCAGTATTTT.

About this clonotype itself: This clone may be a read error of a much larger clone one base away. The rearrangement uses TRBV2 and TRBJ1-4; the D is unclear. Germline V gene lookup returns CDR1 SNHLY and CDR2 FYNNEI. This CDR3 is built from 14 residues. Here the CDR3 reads CVSSDPWTNEKLFF. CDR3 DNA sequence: TGTGTCAGCAGTGATCCCTGGACTAATGAAAAACTGTTTTTT.

Here the CDR3 DNA reads TGCAGTGCAATACGAGGCTCTGGGGCCAACGTCCTGACTTTC. Amino acid sequence: CSAIRGSGANVLTF. The chain couples TRBV29-1 to TRBJ2-6; D gene uncertain. This CDR3 has 14 amino acids. Germline loops: CDR1 SQVTM, CDR2 ANQGSEA.

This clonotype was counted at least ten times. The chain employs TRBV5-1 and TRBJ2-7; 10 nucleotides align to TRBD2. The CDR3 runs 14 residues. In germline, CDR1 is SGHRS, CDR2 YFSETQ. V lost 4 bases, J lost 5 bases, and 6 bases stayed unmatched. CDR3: CASSPGLAVDEQYF. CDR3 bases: TGCGCCAGCAGCCCAGGACTAGCGGTCGACGAGCAGTACTTC. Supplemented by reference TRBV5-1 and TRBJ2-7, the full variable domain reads KAGVTQTPRYLIKTRGQQVTLSCSPISGHRSVSWYQQTPGQGLQFLFEYFSETQRNKGNFPGRFSGRQFSNSRSEMNVSTLELGDSALYLCASSPGLAVDEQYFGPGTRLTVT.

The CDR3 region is CSARDVRLAGVIYYEQYF. For the CDR3, the DNA is TGCAGTGCTAGAGACGTAAGACTAGCGGGAGTTATTTACTACGAGCAGTACTTC. The chain carries TRBV20-1 and TRBJ2-7; 12 positions match TRBD2. The germline V gene has CDR1 DFQATT and CDR2 SNEGSKA (reference sequence). V shed 0 bases, J shed 3 bases, and the junction held 12 bases outside the gene matches. The CDR3 consists of 18 residues.

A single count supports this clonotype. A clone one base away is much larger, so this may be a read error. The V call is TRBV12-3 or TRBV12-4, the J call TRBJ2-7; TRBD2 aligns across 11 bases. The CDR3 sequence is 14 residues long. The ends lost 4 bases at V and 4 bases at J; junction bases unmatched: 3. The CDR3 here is CASSSRLAGYEQYF. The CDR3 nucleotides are TGTGCCAGCAGTTCCAGACTAGCGGGATACGAGCAGTACTTC.

CDR3 amino acids: CASSFRHPNTEAFF. The DNA of the CDR3 is TGCGCCAGCAGCTTTAGACATCCGAACACTGAAGCTTTCTTT. V gene TRBV5-1 combines with J gene TRBJ1-1; no definite D call. This CDR3 has 14 residues. The germline V and J ends were trimmed by 2 bases and 1 base, with 9 bases remaining between them. CDR1 and CDR2 from the germline V gene are SGHRS and YFSETQ.

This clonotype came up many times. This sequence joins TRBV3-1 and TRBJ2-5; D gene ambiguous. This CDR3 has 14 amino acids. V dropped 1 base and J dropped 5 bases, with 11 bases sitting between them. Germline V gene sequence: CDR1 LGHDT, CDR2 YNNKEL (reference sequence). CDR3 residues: CASSQVSELETQYF. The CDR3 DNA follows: TGTGCCAGCAGCCAAGTGTCGGAGCTGGAGACCCAGTACTTC.

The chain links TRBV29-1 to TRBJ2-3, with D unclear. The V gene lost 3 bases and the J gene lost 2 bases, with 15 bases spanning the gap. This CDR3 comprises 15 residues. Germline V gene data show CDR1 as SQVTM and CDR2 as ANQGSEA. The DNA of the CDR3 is TGCAGCGTTGATGTAATTCAAGGCTTCACAGATACGCAGTATTTT. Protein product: CSVDVIQGFTDTQYF.

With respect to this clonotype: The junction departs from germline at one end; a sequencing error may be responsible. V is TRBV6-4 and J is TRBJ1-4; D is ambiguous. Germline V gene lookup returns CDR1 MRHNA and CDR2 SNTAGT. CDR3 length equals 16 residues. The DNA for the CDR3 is TGTGCCAGCAGTTACTCCTCCGGGAGTTATAATGAAAAACTGTTTTTT. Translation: CASSYSSGSYNEKLFF.

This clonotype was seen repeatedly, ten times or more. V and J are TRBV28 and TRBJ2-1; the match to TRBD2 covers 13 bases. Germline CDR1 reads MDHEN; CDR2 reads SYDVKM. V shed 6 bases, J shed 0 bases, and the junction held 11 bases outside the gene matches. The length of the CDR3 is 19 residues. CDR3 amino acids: CASSSSGLAGDGSYNEQFF. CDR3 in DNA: TGTGCCAGCAGCTCATCTGGACTAGCGGGAGATGGCTCCTACAATGAGCAGTTCTTC.

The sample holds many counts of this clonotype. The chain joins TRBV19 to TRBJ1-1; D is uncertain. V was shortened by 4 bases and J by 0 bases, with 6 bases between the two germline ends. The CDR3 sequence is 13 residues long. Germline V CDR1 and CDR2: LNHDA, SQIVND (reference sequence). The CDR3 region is CASSTGLNTEAFF. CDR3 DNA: TGTGCCAGTAGTACGGGTCTGAACACTGAAGCTTTCTTT.

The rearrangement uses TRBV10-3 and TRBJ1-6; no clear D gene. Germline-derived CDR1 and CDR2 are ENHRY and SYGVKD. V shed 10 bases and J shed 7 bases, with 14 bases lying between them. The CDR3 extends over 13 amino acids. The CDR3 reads CATHSRYNSPLHF. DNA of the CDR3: TGTGCCACCCACTCCCGGTACAATTCACCCCTCCACTTT.

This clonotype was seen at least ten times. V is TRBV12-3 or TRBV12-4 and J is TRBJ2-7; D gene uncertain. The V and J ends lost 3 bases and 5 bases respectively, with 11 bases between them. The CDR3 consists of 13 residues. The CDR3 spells CASSLGQNHEQYF. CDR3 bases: TGTGCCAGCAGTTTGGGTCAGAACCACGAGCAGTACTTC.

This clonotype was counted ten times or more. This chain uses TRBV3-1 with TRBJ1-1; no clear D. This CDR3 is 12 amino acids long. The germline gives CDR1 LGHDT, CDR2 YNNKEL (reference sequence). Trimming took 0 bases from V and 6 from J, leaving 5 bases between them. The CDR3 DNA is TGTGCCAGCAGCCAAGAAGTCTCTGAAGCTTTCTTT. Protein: CASSQEVSEAFF.